There are a few counts of the clone carrying this T cell receptor (beta chain). Its antigen is unidentified. These data originate in a study of T cells in Graves' hyperthyroidism and ophthalmopathy. RNA transcripts provided the source from which TCR beta CDR3 regions were amplified. First-round RT-PCR targeting the TCR CDR3 was performed with the HTBI primer set. TCRdb used MiXCR to reprocess the multiplex PCR reads, holding one entry per CDR3 protein. The sample gives fewer than 900,000 distinct CDR3 sequences, approximately 18% of which show up once; 16% is in the top ten. The CDR3 is 13 amino acids. In germline, CDR1 is MNHNS, CDR2 SASEGT. Trimming stripped 7 bases from V and 5 bases from J, with 14 bases between. Study-wide results and caveats: Expanded thyroid clonotypes (above 0.001) were mostly also found in blood.

Sequencing was performed on blood. The rearrangement uses TRBV6-1 and TRBJ1-2; D remains unclear. The sequence came from a woman in her forties or fifties with Graves' hyperthyroidism that later progressed to Graves' ophthalmopathy. The CDR3 bases are TGTGCCAGCATCACCAAGACAAATTATGGCTACACCTTC. Residues: CASITKTNYGYTF.